This T cell receptor beta chain was recorded in a study of cytomegalovirus exposure and HLA in healthy donors. Study-level results: Cytomegalovirus association was listed for about 170 TCR beta chains. A subsequent analysis found that TCR clusters from the first cohort also tended to co-occur in the approximately 130 validation repertoires, with approximately 95% of cluster scores above 0.

The CDR3 extends over 13 amino acids. Germline values: CDR1 SGHDT, CDR2 YYEEEE. V dropped 2 bases and J dropped 2; count of bases not matched to a gene: 0. Separation from the roughly 670-subject first cohort characterized the approximately 120-subject validation cohort, to which the donors belonged. On this clone itself: Its antigen is unknown.

Assay: immunoSEQ multiplex PCR; the TCRdb copy retains only in-frame clones and omits some. The repertoire holds tens of thousands of clones, with less than 95% as singletons. This clonotype was obtained from a woman younger than 30 in good health and CMV-seropositive. The chain employs TRBV5-6 and TRBJ2-7, with 8 positions matching TRBD1. What was sequenced was PBMCs. The CDR3 nucleotides read TGTGCCAGCAGCTTCAGGGGGCCCTACGAGCAGTACTTC. Translated, it gives CASSFRGPYEQYF.